The clone carrying this T cell receptor (beta chain) was picked up one time. The antigen is not known. Study-wide points: Tumor-infiltrating Treg TCR alpha and beta sequences overlapped most with tumor naive CD4+ T cells, then blood naive. Tumor memory CD4+ T cell TCR gene usage was found to cluster with blood and lymph node memory CD4+ cells and with lymph node naive CD4+ cells.

J was trimmed by 4 bases and V by 1 base; bases with no gene match: 3. The CDR3 is 15 amino acids. CDR1 is SNHLY and CDR2 is FYNNEI in the germline V gene. Via MiXCR, TCRdb re-called the 5' RACE reads, giving one row per CDR3 protein. The sample holds 35,000 to 50,000 distinct CDR3 sequences, 30% seen once. This receptor was obtained from a female donor with breast cancer. The sequencing sample was made of tumor-infiltrating memory CD4+ T cells sorted from the breast tumor. Sample subset: memory CD4+ T cells, CD4+CD45RO+CD25-. The chain links TRBV2 to TRBJ1-5; TRBD1 agrees at 8 bases. The DNA of the CDR3 is TGTGCCAGCAGTGAAGGACAGGGGCTGAATCAGCCCCAGCATTTT. It is translated as CASSEGQGLNQPQHF.